This TCR beta chain was retrieved from a study of cytomegalovirus exposure and HLA in healthy donors (dated by TCRdb to the late 2010s). For context, the study as a whole: According to an earlier analysis of 550 to 750 of the donors, some 170 million T cells yielded some 110 million unique TCR beta sequences and 276 Gb of sequence data. Using immunosequencing, the study profiled T cell repertoires from about 650 subjects and related those repertoires to cytomegalovirus serostatus. Both class I and class II loci were covered by HLA typing, at four-digit resolution. Rather than using new phenotypic data, the later analysis identified candidate immune exposures from TCR beta sequences and from how often those sequences occurred across donors. In an earlier analysis of a few hundred of the donors, high-throughput TCR beta sequencing was used to judge whether each TCR beta V gene segment behaved as functional or pseudogenic. Of the 300 to 500 genotyped donors, roughly 76% were placed in the genetic ancestry cluster associated with self-reported Caucasian donors. Approximately 300 gigabases of sequencing data and tens of millions of unique TCR sequences were included in an early release covering about 620 HLA-typed donors. Besides the first cohort of more than 650 subjects, a separate validation cohort made up of around 120 different subjects was used. A later analysis re-analyzed previously published TCR beta repertoires from approximately 700 donors and added high-resolution HLA genotyping to study TCR occurrence patterns. A later genetic analysis took genome-wide SNP genotypes for 398 of the 666 donors and used that subset as a discovery cohort. High-throughput TCR immunosequencing, statistical association of individual TCRs with disease status, and machine learning were combined to predict cytomegalovirus infection status. Across approximately 420 genotyped donors of the cohort, an average of roughly 200,000 unique TCR beta nucleotide sequences per donor were sequenced, and roughly a sixth of those sequences were non-productive. Typing coverage varied by locus: about 629-630 donors for A, B, C, DRB1 and DQB1; 500 to 550 for DQA1; around 570 for DPA1; under 490 for DPB1. The aim of the study was to test whether cataloging public T cell receptors could identify signatures of past pathogen exposure. All discovery cohort repertoires had been generated using a single sequencing platform. Alongside the repertoire data, information on donor age, sex, ethnicity and CMV serostatus was compiled. Several DR-DQ haplotypes were treated as single units for association and clustering because of strong linkage in the cohort. Overall results and qualifications from the work: Some IMGT-functional V segments, including TRBV6-2 and TRBV6-3, could not be distinguished by the 87-base-pair reads and were therefore excluded. In a later genetic analysis, a missense DCLRE1C variant was associated with V-gene and J-gene trimming of TCR beta chains, and the association was replicated in an independent cohort. An earlier analysis of 587 of the donors showed that most TCR beta V segments appeared in productive rearrangements either about 90% or about 30% of the time, which broadly matched IMGT annotations. In a later analysis, several top co-occurrence clusters were reported to appear linked to parvovirus B19, influenza, CMV and Epstein-Barr virus. In a later analysis, HLA-associated TCR beta chains showed more clonal expansion and lower generation probabilities than non-associated chains that were equally common. Correlated functional status among segregating V segments might reflect linkage disequilibrium, but an unknown experimental factor could not be ruled out. HLA typing was unavailable for some donors at each locus, so association tests used only the typed subset. Because counts were too low, 15 to 20 rarely observed V segments, including chromosome 9 orphons, were left out of the earlier analysis of approximately 580 of the donors. When HLA alleles, especially DR and DQ, strongly co-occurred, TCR associations were difficult to assign to individual alleles. According to a later analysis, TCR association rates differed among HLA loci, with DRB1 alleles showing the most associated TCRs and HLA-C alleles showing the fewest. A total of about 180 TCR beta chains were listed by the study as associated with cytomegalovirus. The only immune exposure information available for the cohort was CMV serostatus. In a later analysis, 15,000 to 20,000 TCR beta sequences were associated with specific HLA alleles at a false discovery rate of 0.05. It was suggested by the authors that the approach could potentially be generalized to other disease states and immunological phenotypes. Most CMV-associated TCR beta chains appeared to be HLA-restricted in a later analysis, and the HLA associations seemed to be driven largely by CMV exposure. The classifier was reported to diagnose cytomegalovirus status with high specificity and sensitivity in both the original and validation cohorts. The cohort was sequenced for TCR beta chains only, and without alpha or paired-chain data the features that could be detected were limited. A cluster of highly shared sequence variants was judged likely to be a technical artifact of the sequencing pipeline. According to a later genetic analysis, donors in an Asian-associated ancestry cluster had fewer N-insertions in productive TCRs than the roughly 700-donor mean. Sequencing depth was assumed to be roughly uniform across donors in the presence/absence analyses, though that assumption may not hold. A few of the identified cytomegalovirus-associated TCR beta chains were confirmed in vitro to be specific for cytomegalovirus antigens. A further reported finding was that TCR beta sequences accurately predicted the HLA-A and HLA-B alleles for most subjects in the first cohort. Most TCR sequences were seen in very few donors, while some public TCRs were found in many individuals.

Library preparation was by the immunoSEQ multiplex PCR assay. A mixture of 60 forward primers for TCR Vbeta segments and 13 reverse primers for TCR Jbeta segments was used in the multiplex PCR. Amplification of the CDR3 region of rearranged TCR beta genes was performed with a multiplex PCR assay on genomic DNA. On the Illumina HiSeq System, the amplified TCR beta libraries were sequenced as 87-base-pair reads. In the original analysis: A later analysis tallied tens of millions of unique TCR beta chains across the 666 repertoires, and around 10 million of those chains were shared by two or more donors. A nearest-neighbor algorithm error-corrected the raw reads and collapsed the reads into unique sequences, merging closely related sequences to remove PCR and sequencing errors. To assign V, D and J gene segments, CDR3 sequences were aligned to IMGT reference sequences. For a sequence to be retained, a match of at least six nucleotides was required to both a V gene segment and a J gene segment. Rearrangements were called productive when the CDR3 lacked stop codons and stayed in frame with V and J; all others were non-productive. CDR3 was defined according to IMGT convention as the region running from the second conserved V-encoded cysteine to the conserved J-encoded phenylalanine. Sequences without an unambiguous match to a single V gene segment were excluded from the earlier analysis of approximately 600 of the donors. In an earlier analysis of 587 of the donors, V segments were called functional above 56.7% productive rearrangements and were called segregating when the between-donor standard deviation exceeded 5%. A statistical classification framework was built for diagnosing cytomegalovirus status from the catalog of TCR beta chain sequences. In a later analysis, TCR nucleotide sequences were compared against IMGT/GENE-DB human TR gene sequences so that V and J genes could be assigned. A later analysis assigned CDR3 sequences and most-parsimonious VDJ recombination scenarios with the TCRdist pipeline. In a later analysis, every TCR beta chain was defined by the combination of its CDR3 amino acid sequence and its V-gene family, and reads without a unique V-gene family were dropped. As a way to deal with suspected cross-contamination and a sequencing artifact, a later analysis dropped hundreds of nucleotide sequences that were highly shared and had low generation probability. In a later analysis, a clonal expansion index was calculated for each public chain from normalized within-repertoire ranks of inferred template counts. Generation probabilities in a later analysis came from a VDJ recombination model fitted to out-of-frame rearrangements, and those results were checked against IGoR. Hypergeometric tests were used in a later analysis to score TCR-TCR, TCR-HLA and TCR-CMV co-occurrence, with a repertoire-size bias correction applied to the TCR pairs. False discovery rates were estimated in a later analysis by permuting HLA or CMV assignments 20 times. In a later analysis, co-occurring TCRs were grouped using DBSCAN, with TCRdist sequence similarity added in when clustering inside HLA-allele-positive subsets. Repertoires with fewer than 30,000 or more than 120,000 public chains were left out of co-occurrence clustering, as were a handful of repertoires with anomalous nucleotide sharing. TCRdb retrieved this table from immuneACCESS and kept in-frame rearrangements only. Not all clones are present; in checked studies, unresolved V genes account for under half, and no reason is known for the remainder. For V, J and clone size, that table is used; D and trimming come from the DNA. This sample is represented by around 140,000 clones; around 83% of them were singletons. The ten top clones hold 8.1% of the sample.

The germline V gene encodes CDR1 SGHRS and CDR2 YFSETQ. Here V drops 1 base and J drops 2 bases, and the junction holds 5 bases not matched to any gene. The CDR3 covers 15 residues, taking in both the cysteine and the phenylalanine. The sequence is cut down to CDR3 DNA, 45 bases in frame from base 1. The cohort was made up of approximately 700 healthy bone marrow donors. At the time of sampling, all cohort members were nominally healthy, though unrecorded immune exposures were likely present. The donor was CMV seropositive and was included in the group of 250 to 300 seropositive cohort members. A peripheral blood sample was collected from each donor, and TCR beta sequencing was performed on peripheral blood mononuclear cells. Genomic DNA extraction from the blood cell samples was performed with the Qiagen DNeasy Blood Extraction Kit. With regard to this clone: Its specific antigen is unknown. It has no much larger one-base neighbor in the sample; base qualities were not kept.

The chain links TRBV5-1 with TRBJ2-5; TRBD2 agrees with 7 junctional bases. This TCR derives from a woman in her forties or fifties in good health and CMV-seropositive. The sequenced sample was PBMCs. The CDR3 protein: CASSLTTSRQETQYF. The bases are TGCGCCAGCAGCTTGACGACTAGCAGACAAGAGACCCAGTACTTC.